The 30 T cell receptor beta chains below come from one sample, sequenced in a study of T-cell memory formation after mild COVID-19 (dated by TCRdb to about 2021). Library preparation employed 5' RACE. Sequencing was carried out with an Illumina NovaSeq 6000. TCRdb trimmed the raw reads at Q25, called clones with MiXCR and kept productive beta chains. Rows merge per CDR3 protein into single entries with the most common DNA and genes. Recorded for this sample are about 560,000 distinct CDR3 sequences; roughly a fifth of them occurred a single time. About 8.7% of the sample belongs to the ten largest clones. The specimen was PBMCs or a T cell subset sorted from them (not recorded which). The receptors were gathered from an adult woman who had mild COVID-19 (a few samples of this study predate the infection). The sample titles of this study are shuffled in the database, so cell type and time point are left out; the donor was told from shared clones.

This clonotype was detected a few times. The chain combines TRBV6-1 with TRBJ2-7, with 8 bases that match TRBD1. V lost 6 bases and J lost 2; bases outside the gene matches: 9. This CDR3 contains 15 residues. Germline CDR1 is MNHNS and CDR2 is SASEGT. The CDR3 loop is CASSKTGGPTYEQYF. The CDR3, as DNA: TGTGCCAGCAGCAAAACAGGGGGGCCCACCTACGAGCAGTACTTC.

The J gene is TRBJ1-3, the V gene TRBV19, with D unresolved. V lost 3 bases and J lost 3, with 9 bases in between. Germline assignment: CDR1 LNHDA and CDR2 SQIVND (reference sequence). This CDR3 contains 14 residues. CDR3 sequence (DNA): TGTGCCAGTAGTATTTCGGCAGTTGGAAACACCATATATTTT. Its translation is CASSISAVGNTIYF. The entire variable domain, with the rest obtained from reference TRBV19 and TRBJ1-3, is as follows: DGGITQSPKYLFRKEGQNVTLSCEQNLNHDAMYWYRQDPGQGLRLIYYSQIVNDFQKGDIAEGYSVSREKKESFPLTVTSAQKNPTAFYLCASSISAVGNTIYFGEGSWLTVV.

This clonotype was seen a few times. The chain combines TRBV12-3 or TRBV12-4 with TRBJ2-7, with 7 bases that match TRBD1. The CDR3 is 12 amino acids. V shed 3 bases and J 6 bases; nucleotides not matched to a gene: 2. CDR3 DNA sequence: TGTGCCAGCAGTTTGAGGGGGCCCGAGCAGTACTTC. Translating gives CASSLRGPEQYF.

This clonotype showed up just a few times. J is TRBJ2-1 and V is TRBV11-3, with a possible D match to TRBD1 (7 bases). The V gene's germline CDR1 is SGHNT and CDR2 YENEEA. V was cut by 4 bases and J by 9 bases, with 19 bases left in between. The CDR3 has 15 residues. CDR3 in amino acids: CASSWDDREDSEQFF. CDR3 in DNA: TGTGCCAGCAGCTGGGACGACAGGGAGGACAGTGAGCAGTTCTTC.

This clonotype was observed a handful of times. The V and J genes are TRBV9 and TRBJ2-2; weak D call: TRBD2 (5 bases). The CDR3 extends over 17 amino acids. Trimming removed 1 base from V and 4 bases from J, with 17 bases in between. The germline CDR1 and CDR2 sequences are SGDLS and YYNGEE. CDR3 in amino acids: CASSVSLALRGTGELFF. The DNA for the CDR3 is TGTGCCAGCAGCGTATCCCTAGCCTTGCGCGGCACCGGGGAGCTGTTTTTT.

This clonotype was picked up a small number of times. The chain recombines TRBV4-1 with TRBJ1-5; possible D gene TRBD1, 6 bases. The CDR3 has 13 residues. Germline loops: CDR1 MGHRA, CDR2 YSYEKL. V lost 0 bases and J lost 11, with 11 bases in between. The CDR3 nucleotides read TGCGCCAGCAGCCAAGATCACAACAGGGCCCAGCATTTT. It translates to CASSQDHNRAQHF.

This chain uses TRBV20-1 with TRBJ2-7; D not resolved. From germline, CDR1 is DFQATT and CDR2 SNEGSKA (reference sequence). Trimming pared 6 bases from V and 0 bases from J, leaving 6 bases between. The CDR3 spans 11 residues. CDR3 sequence: CSAAGSYEQYF. CDR3 nucleotides: TGCAGTGCGGCCGGCTCCTACGAGCAGTACTTC.

This clonotype was detected many times. J is TRBJ1-1 and V is TRBV4-2; no reliable D call. This CDR3 comprises 16 residues. V shed 2 bases and J shed 0 bases, with 13 bases lying between them. The germline gives CDR1 LGHNA, CDR2 YNFKEQ. CDR3 protein: CASSQQARGMNTEAFF. The CDR3 bases are TGTGCCAGCAGCCAACAAGCTCGAGGAATGAACACTGAAGCTTTCTTT.

DNA of the CDR3: TGTGCCACCAGCAGTGATCGGCCGACTGAAGCTTTCTTT. This encodes CATSSDRPTEAFF. This chain joins TRBV15 and TRBJ1-1; D unresolved. Germline V gene lookup returns CDR1 LNHNV and CDR2 YYDKDF (reference sequence). Trimming shortened V by 3 bases and J by 5 bases, and 10 bases separated the two germline ends. This CDR3 region has 13 residues.

V usage is TRBV7-9 and J usage is TRBJ2-7; D gene unclear. This CDR3 region has 14 residues. Germline CDR1 is SEHNR and CDR2 is FQNEAQ (reference sequence). Trimming removed 4 bases at V and 3 bases at J, with 13 bases between. The CDR3 is CASSSSTEFYEQYF. CDR3 coding DNA: TGTGCCAGCAGCTCGTCCACAGAGTTCTACGAGCAGTACTTC.

This clonotype occurred a few times. The chain combines TRBV5-1 with TRBJ2-2; TRBD1 aligns across 7 bases. Trimming cost V 3 bases and J 6 bases; bases outside gene matches: 5. This CDR3 is built from 14 residues. Germline loops: CDR1 SGHRS, CDR2 YFSETQ. CDR3 coding DNA: TGCGCCAGCAGCTCGGGACAGACCGCCGGGGAGCTGTTTTTT. It codes for CASSSGQTAGELFF.

The rearrangement joins TRBV7-9 to TRBJ1-4, with TRBD1 as a possible D gene (5 bases). Trimming left V 4 bases short and J 11 bases short, with 17 bases between. The CDR3 totals 14 residues. Germline V gives CDR1 SEHNR, CDR2 FQNEAQ (reference sequence). CDR3 in DNA: TGTGCCAGCAGCTCAGTCCAGGGCATGGGTAAACTGTTTTTT. This encodes CASSSVQGMGKLFF.

This clonotype was seen at least ten times. The chain combines TRBV28 with TRBJ1-4, with D uncertain. Germline lookup yields CDR1 MDHEN and CDR2 SYDVKM. This CDR3 has 15 residues. With 5 bases removed from V and 0 bases from J, the gap between germline ends came to 10 bases. The CDR3 nucleotides are TGTGCCAGCAGTCCCAGACACCCAACTAATGAAAAACTGTTTTTT. It is translated as CASSPRHPTNEKLFF.

V and J are TRBV6-6 and TRBJ2-1; 10 bases align to TRBD2. After removal of 6 bases from V and 1 base from J, the junction contained 12 bases not matched to a gene. The germline CDR1 and CDR2 sequences are MNHNY and SVGAGI (reference sequence). The CDR3 length is 18 residues. This CDR3 reads CASRVLRAGGRSYNEQFF. CDR3 in DNA: TGTGCCAGCAGGGTGTTGAGAGCGGGGGGGCGGTCCTACAATGAGCAGTTCTTC.

At least ten counts were recorded for this clonotype. The rearrangement uses TRBV9 and TRBJ2-5; 9 positions match TRBD1. Germline loops: CDR1 SGDLS, CDR2 YYNGEE. The V segment lost 0 bases and the J segment 5 bases; nucleotides outside the gene matches: 5. The CDR3 extends over 15 amino acids. As DNA, the CDR3 is TGTGCCAGCAGCGTAGACGGACAGGGGCGGGAGACCCAGTACTTC. It yields the protein CASSVDGQGRETQYF.

This rearrangement joins TRBV7-9 to TRBJ2-5, with D possibly being TRBD1 or TRBD2 (5 bases each). Between the trimmed V and J ends, which lost 6 bases and 4 bases, there was a span of 18 bases. This CDR3 contains 15 residues. Germline V CDR1 and CDR2: SEHNR, FQNEAQ (reference sequence). CDR3 amino acids: CASSRSRGRGETQYF. Here the CDR3 DNA reads TGTGCCAGCAGTCGGAGCCGGGGTAGGGGAGAGACCCAGTACTTC.

The V and J genes are TRBV5-1 and TRBJ1-1, with D unclear. Germline-derived CDR1 and CDR2 are SGHRS and YFSETQ. V lost 0 bases and J 6 bases, leaving 3 bases between the germline ends. The length of the CDR3 is 11 residues. DNA of the CDR3: TGCGCCAGCAGCTTGGAGGCTGAAGCTTTCTTT. It translates to CASSLEAEAFF.

The chain combines TRBV5-1 with TRBJ2-2, with 7 bases aligning to TRBD1. The CDR3 consists of 16 residues. Germline V CDR1 and CDR2: SGHRS, YFSETQ. V shed 4 bases, J shed 4 bases, and the junction held 10 bases outside the gene matches. Written as DNA, the CDR3 is TGCGCCAGCAGCCAGGGGACAGCCGGTGGCACCGGGGAGCTGTTTTTT. This sequence encodes CASSQGTAGGTGELFF.

This chain links TRBV6-2 or TRBV6-3 with TRBJ2-7; TRBD2 aligns across 7 bases. V lost 7 bases and J lost 5; bases outside the gene matches: 11. The CDR3 runs to 14 residues. Per the germline V gene, CDR1 is MNHEY and CDR2 is SVGEGT. The CDR3 protein is CASNVGRPGDEQYF. CDR3 in DNA: TGTGCCAGCAATGTCGGGAGGCCGGGGGACGAGCAGTACTTC.

Many counts were recorded for this clonotype. The V gene is TRBV24-1, the J gene TRBJ1-2; 7 bases map to TRBD1. Germline loops: CDR1 KGHDR, CDR2 SFDVKD. There are 12 residues in the CDR3. With 10 bases clipped from V and 0 bases from J, the junction kept 1 base outside the gene matches. CDR3 nucleotides: TGTGCCACGCAGGGGGCTAACTATGGCTACACCTTC. Residues: CATQGANYGYTF.

The chain carries TRBV12-3 or TRBV12-4 and TRBJ2-7; D gene uncertain. CDR3 size: 17 residues. V was cut by 5 bases and J by 2 bases, with 22 bases left in between. In DNA form, the CDR3 reads TGTGCCAGCAGTCCATATGGCGGCATCCTAAGCACCTACGAGCAGTACTTC. Translating it yields CASSPYGGILSTYEQYF.

V and J are TRBV5-1 and TRBJ2-2; D not certain. Deletions cut 1 base from V and 1 base from J, with 5 bases between. This CDR3 is built from 14 residues. Per germline, CDR1 SGHRS and CDR2 YFSETQ. DNA for the CDR3: TGCGCCAGCAGCTTGATGCAGAACACCGGGGAGCTGTTTTTT. It yields the protein CASSLMQNTGELFF.

This clonotype was seen a few times. The J gene is TRBJ2-1, the V gene TRBV9, with TRBD2 identical over 9 bases. The germline CDR1 and CDR2 sequences are SGDLS and YYNGEE. With 3 bases clipped from V and 9 bases from J, the junction kept 7 bases outside the gene matches. The CDR3 runs to 14 residues. The CDR3 sequence: CASSGSSGSGEQFF. CDR3 DNA: TGTGCCAGCAGCGGGAGTAGCGGGAGCGGTGAGCAGTTCTTC. The full variable domain, with the rest looked up from reference TRBV9 and TRBJ2-1, is DSGVTQTPKHLITATGQRVTLRCSPRSGDLSVYWYQQSLDQGLQFLIQYYNGEERAKGNILERFSAQQFPDLHSELNLSSLELGDSALYFCASSGSSGSGEQFFGPGTRLTVL.

This clonotype was seen only a few times. The rearrangement uses TRBV29-1 and TRBJ1-1; D is ambiguous. The CDR3 has 14 residues. V lost 4 bases and J 5 bases, leaving 17 bases between the germline ends. Germline lookup yields CDR1 SQVTM and CDR2 ANQGSEA. CDR3 in DNA: TGCAGCGTTGTTGTCGGCGTCCAACGAACTGAAGCTTTCTTT. It encodes CSVVVGVQRTEAFF.

The chain employs TRBV20-1 and TRBJ1-2; D not resolved. V lost 0 bases and J 4 bases, leaving 12 bases between the germline ends. The CDR3 length is 14 residues. Germline V lookup: CDR1 DFQATT, CDR2 SNEGSKA (reference sequence). This CDR3 is CSARDSQTTYGYTF. The CDR3, as DNA: TGCAGTGCTAGAGATTCACAGACCACCTATGGCTACACCTTC.

The gene calls are TRBV6-6 and TRBJ2-4, with 7 bases aligning to TRBD1. The CDR3 is made up of 16 amino acids. Germline V gene lookup returns CDR1 MNHNY and CDR2 SVGAGI (reference sequence). V trimming: 4 bases; J trimming: 6 bases; junction bases outside the gene matches: 12. In DNA form, the CDR3 reads TGTGCCAGCAGTTTTCCTGTGAGGGGGCGAGGAAACATTCAGTACTTC. It yields the protein CASSFPVRGRGNIQYF.

This sequence joins TRBV7-2 and TRBJ1-5; D call uncertain. This CDR3 has 15 residues. Germline V gene data show CDR1 as SGHTA and CDR2 as FQGNSA. The V gene lost 2 bases and the J gene lost 2 bases, with 10 bases spanning the gap. CDR3 protein: CASSLSSLGNQPQHF. The CDR3 DNA is TGTGCCAGCAGCTTAAGCAGTCTTGGCAATCAGCCCCAGCATTTT.

The J gene is TRBJ2-5, the V gene TRBV24-1, with D maybe TRBD1 (5 bases). Deletions cut 6 bases from V and 6 bases from J, with 13 bases between. This CDR3 spans 13 amino acids. Germline V gives CDR1 KGHDR, CDR2 SFDVKD. The CDR3 loop reads CATSQAGPKTQYF. The CDR3, as DNA: TGTGCCACCAGTCAAGCAGGGCCCAAGACCCAGTACTTC.

The rearrangement joins TRBV7-2 to TRBJ2-4; 13 bases align to TRBD2. Looked up from germline, CDR1 is SGHTA and CDR2 is FQGNSA. The CDR3 is 20 amino acids. J was trimmed by 1 base and V by 1 base; bases with no gene match: 10. CDR3 loop: CASSLDGLAGAREAKNIQYF. The CDR3 nucleotides read TGTGCCAGCAGCTTAGACGGACTAGCGGGGGCCCGGGAGGCCAAAAACATTCAGTACTTC.

A few counts support this clonotype. The V and J genes are TRBV24-1 and TRBJ2-7, with D possibly being TRBD1 (6 bases). The germline V and J ends were trimmed by 5 bases and 5 bases, with 12 bases remaining between them. The CDR3 totals 13 residues. CDR1 KGHDR and CDR2 SFDVKD come from the germline V gene. This CDR3 reads CATSGDNFHEQYF. In DNA, the CDR3 is TGTGCCACCAGTGGGGACAACTTCCACGAGCAGTACTTC.